This section outlines one T cell receptor beta chain sequence together with its context. Its antigen remains unknown. This entry comes from a study of response to subunit inactivated influenza vaccine. Notes on the study in general: The authors put forward the suggestion that each seasonal influenza vaccination may bring in only a limited number of new T cells.

Each CDR3 protein gets one entry after TCRdb re-called the RT-PCR reads with MiXCR. The table shows 800,000 to 1,000,000 distinct CDR3 sequences, with 21% occurring only once. The CDR3 spans 17 residues. The V and J ends lost 0 bases and 5 bases, in that order; junction bases with no gene match: 10. Germline V CDR1 and CDR2: DFQATT, SNEGSKA (reference sequence). Here the sequenced sample was PBMCs from blood, taken 5 days after vaccination. The chain has TRBV20-1 and TRBJ1-4, with 9 bases aligning to TRBD1. This receptor was taken from a man aged 50 to 59 who received an inactivated influenza vaccine. CDR3 DNA: TGCAGTGCTAGAGATCCCTTTTTGGACAGGGGAAATGAAAAACTGTTTTTT. Translating gives CSARDPFLDRGNEKLFF.